What follows is one T cell receptor beta chain and its context. The data derive from a study of T cells in Graves' hyperthyroidism and ophthalmopathy. V gave up 5 bases and J gave up 3 bases; unmatched junction bases: 12. The CDR3 spans 17 residues. Germline V gene data show CDR1 as SGHAT and CDR2 as FQDESV (reference sequence). Regions amplified from RNA transcripts were the TCR beta CDR3 regions. The TCR CDR3 was amplified in a first-round RT-PCR using the HTBI primer set. TCRdb ran MiXCR on the multiplex PCR reads and lists one entry per CDR3 protein. In the table there are around 520,000 distinct CDR3 sequences, about 24% of which are singletons. Ophthalmopathy patients showed a Clinical Activity Score of at least 3, NOSPECS grade of at least 4 and duration under 3 months.

The sample comprised blood. The TCR originated in a woman in her twenties or thirties with Graves' ophthalmopathy. The chain is built from TRBV11-1 and TRBJ1-5, with 8 positions matching TRBD1. The CDR3 region has the DNA TGTGCCAGCAGCCACCAAGGACAGGGAATGTACAATCAGCCCCAGCATTTT. It translates to CASSHQGQGMYNQPQHF.